Here is one T cell receptor beta chain with its context. Original processing methods: Estimates of nucleated cell counts were drawn from the amplification of reference gene primers. Method: immunoSEQ multiplex PCR; TCRdb's copy keeps in-frame clones and lacks some. The V and J calls and clone size come from that table; D and trimming were worked out from the DNA. Among 200,000 or so clones listed, about 79% were seen once. The data belong to a study of blood T cell repertoires in COVID-19. About the research overall: Samples of COVID-19 (acute and convalescent) were obtained from the United States, Italy and Spain.

V was shortened by 1 base and J by 4 bases, with 17 bases between the two germline ends. Per germline, CDR1 LGHDT and CDR2 YNNKEL (reference sequence). This CDR3 contains 17 residues. The source of this sequence is a human donor in a cohort sampled during active COVID-19. The chain recombines TRBV3-1 (or the pseudogene TRBV3-2) with TRBJ1-5; a possible D gene is TRBD1 (5 bases). The sequencing sample was made of peripheral blood. CDR3 region: CASSQGTQGNGNQPQHF. The CDR3 DNA follows: TGTGCCAGCAGCCAAGGGACGCAGGGTAACGGGAATCAGCCCCAGCATTTT.